Following are 27 T cell receptor beta chains from one sample sequenced in a study of shared clonotypes between healthy human individuals. Repertoires were generated with immunoSEQ multiplex PCR, while TCRdb's copy carries only in-frame clones and drops some. In the table there are hundreds of thousands of clones, about three quarters of which are singletons. The sample consisted of memory CD4+ T cells sorted from blood. The subset here: CD45RA-negative fraction. The receptors derive from a woman in her thirties in good health.

Ten or more counts support this clone. CDR3 in DNA: TGTGCCAGCAGCCCCCTCAGCACGGTATATGGCTACACCTTC. Protein product: CASSPLSTVYGYTF. V usage is TRBV11-2 and J usage is TRBJ1-2; D is uncertain. CDR1 and CDR2 from the germline V gene are SGHAT and FQNNGV. V was cut by 5 bases and J by 5 bases, with 15 bases left in between. There are 14 residues in the CDR3.

The J gene is TRBJ2-3, the V gene TRBV5-1; no clear D. Germline values: CDR1 SGHRS, CDR2 YFSETQ. V was pared by 3 bases and J by 4 bases, with 12 bases between. The CDR3 spans 14 residues. CDR3 sequence (DNA): TGCGCCAGCAGCTCCCTTGGACCCCCAGATACGCAGTATTTT. Translated: CASSSLGPPDTQYF.

This clone was counted many times. J is TRBJ1-4 and V is TRBV5-4, with TRBD1 as a possible D gene (6 bases). V lost 10 bases and J 3 bases, leaving 16 bases between the germline ends. CDR1 SGHNT and CDR2 YYREEE come from the germline V gene (reference sequence). The CDR3 is 14 residues long. The CDR3 is CAVAPGQSNEKLFF. The CDR3 DNA is TGTGCCGTGGCACCGGGACAATCTAATGAAAAACTGTTTTTT. The entire variable domain, with the rest obtained from reference TRBV5-4 and TRBJ1-4, is as follows: ETGVTQSPTHLIKTRGQQVTLRCSSQSGHNTVSWYQQALGQGPQFIFQYYREEENGRGNFPPRFSGLQFPNYSSELNVNALELDDSALYLCAVAPGQSNEKLFFGSGTQLSVL.

The chain uses TRBV6-1 and TRBJ1-2; TRBD1 is a possible D gene (5 bases). The V end was cut by 3 bases, the J end by 9 bases, with 17 bases between. The CDR3 runs to 14 residues. The germline V gene encodes CDR1 MNHNS and CDR2 SASEGT. The CDR3 here is CASSEGQSYMSYTF. CDR3 coding DNA: TGTGCCAGCAGTGAGGGGCAGTCTTACATGAGCTACACCTTC.

The chain recombines TRBV10-3 with TRBJ2-5, with D unclear. Germline lookup yields CDR1 ENHRY and CDR2 SYGVKD. The germline V and J ends were trimmed by 8 bases and 0 bases, with 4 bases remaining between them. The CDR3 spans 11 residues. The CDR3 spells CAISYQETQYF. The CDR3 region has the DNA TGTGCCATCTCGTACCAAGAGACCCAGTACTTC.

The V call is TRBV18, the J call TRBJ1-2; 8 bases line up with TRBD1. CDR3 size: 15 residues. V shed 2 bases, J shed 2 bases, and the junction held 4 bases outside the gene matches. CDR1 is KGHSH and CDR2 is LQKENI in the germline V gene. The CDR3 DNA reads as TGTGCCAGCTCACCAGTAACAGGGGGGAACTATGGCTACACCTTC. This sequence encodes CASSPVTGGNYGYTF.

The V call is TRBV5-1, the J call TRBJ2-5, with 8 bases lining up with TRBD1. Germline V gene lookup returns CDR1 SGHRS and CDR2 YFSETQ. This CDR3 contains 15 residues. V was pared by 4 bases and J by 5 bases, with 10 bases of the junction left unmatched. The CDR3 sequence: CASSLLLQGEETQYF. The CDR3 bases are TGCGCCAGCAGCCTCCTTCTACAGGGGGAGGAGACCCAGTACTTC.

This sequence joins TRBV28 and TRBJ2-7; possible D gene TRBD1, 7 bases. Germline V lookup: CDR1 MDHEN, CDR2 SYDVKM. Trimming left V 7 bases short and J 5 bases short, with 27 bases between. This CDR3 has 17 residues. The CDR3 nucleotides read TGTGCCAGCACCACTACGGGAAGGGCAGGGGGGCATCACGAGCAGTACTTC. It translates to CASTTTGRAGGHHEQYF. The full variable domain, with the rest looked up from reference TRBV28 and TRBJ2-7, is DVKVTQSSRYLVKRTGEKVFLECVQDMDHENMFWYRQDPGLGLRLIYFSYDVKMKEKGDIPEGYSVSREKKERFSLILESASTNQTSMYLCASTTTGRAGGHHEQYFGPGTRLTVT.

The chain combines TRBV5-1 with TRBJ2-1, with 8 bases identical to TRBD1. Germline V gene data show CDR1 as SGHRS and CDR2 as YFSETQ. V gave up 4 bases and J gave up 10 bases; unmatched junction bases: 7. The CDR3 totals 13 residues. In DNA form, the CDR3 reads TGCGCCAGCAGCCTTGACAGGGGAAAGGAGCAGTTCTTC. Translation: CASSLDRGKEQFF. The full variable domain, with the rest looked up from reference TRBV5-1 and TRBJ2-1, is KAGVTQTPRYLIKTRGQQVTLSCSPISGHRSVSWYQQTPGQGLQFLFEYFSETQRNKGNFPGRFSGRQFSNSRSEMNVSTLELGDSALYLCASSLDRGKEQFFGPGTRLTVL.

The V gene is TRBV19, the J gene TRBJ2-2; D call uncertain. CDR3 length: 12 amino acids. Germline V gene sequence: CDR1 LNHDA, CDR2 SQIVND (reference sequence). The V and J ends lost 1 base and 5 bases respectively, with 2 bases between them. The CDR3 DNA reads TGTGCCAGTAGTATAGGTACCGGGGAGCTGTTTTTT. Protein: CASSIGTGELFF.

The CDR3 region has the DNA TGCGCCAGCAGCGCCGGACAGAACACTGAAGCTTTCTTT. It encodes CASSAGQNTEAFF. The chain recombines TRBV5-1 with TRBJ1-1; D perhaps matches TRBD1 (5 bases). The CDR3 runs to 13 residues. Germline V lookup: CDR1 SGHRS, CDR2 YFSETQ. The V end lost 4 bases, the J end lost 1 base, and 8 bases lay between the germline ends.

This clone was counted between two and nine times. This chain links TRBV7-2 with TRBJ2-1; D is ambiguous. The V and J ends lost 5 bases and 2 bases respectively, with 16 bases between them. The CDR3 totals 16 residues. The V gene's germline CDR1 is SGHTA and CDR2 FQGNSA. Here the CDR3 DNA reads TGTGCCAGCAGCCCGAATGGCGCGGTGGCCTACAATGAGCAGTTCTTC. Translation: CASSPNGAVAYNEQFF.

V usage is TRBV25-1 and J usage is TRBJ2-7; 7 bases line up with TRBD1. V trimming: 4 bases; J trimming: 3 bases; junction bases outside the gene matches: 3. The CDR3 has 13 residues. Germline CDR1 MGHDK, CDR2 SYGVNS. CDR3 bases: TGTGCCAGCAGTGCGGACAGGCTCTACGAGCAGTACTTC. Protein product: CASSADRLYEQYF.

This chain connects TRBV5-8 to TRBJ2-3; D may correspond to TRBD1 or TRBD2 (5 bases each). Germline V gene data show CDR1 as SGHTS and CDR2 as YDEGEE. The CDR3 is 17 amino acids. With 2 bases removed from V and 7 bases from J, the gap between germline ends came to 23 bases. Here the CDR3 reads CASSFWGRGSSLNTQYF. Here the CDR3 DNA reads TGTGCCAGCAGCTTTTGGGGACGGGGCTCAAGTTTGAATACGCAGTATTTT.

This clone was recorded once. The chain links TRBV5-1 to TRBJ2-7; 7 positions match TRBD1. This CDR3 contains 14 residues. J gave up 5 bases and V 1 base, and 6 bases lay outside the gene matches. Germline-derived CDR1 and CDR2 are SGHRS and YFSETQ. This CDR3 is CASSLTGTADEQYF. The CDR3 DNA follows: TGCGCCAGCAGCTTGACGGGGACAGCGGACGAGCAGTACTTC. Supplemented by reference TRBV5-1 and TRBJ2-7, the full variable domain reads KAGVTQTPRYLIKTRGQQVTLSCSPISGHRSVSWYQQTPGQGLQFLFEYFSETQRNKGNFPGRFSGRQFSNSRSEMNVSTLELGDSALYLCASSLTGTADEQYFGPGTRLTVT.

This clone was counted only a few times. This chain connects TRBV27 to TRBJ2-7, with 7 nucleotides matching TRBD2. The CDR3 is 16 amino acids. Germline V lookup: CDR1 MNHEY, CDR2 SMNVEV (reference sequence). V lost 7 bases, J lost 5 bases, and 17 bases stayed unmatched. CDR3 bases: TGTGCCAGCATGGCGCCGGGAGGCCGAATTAGGGACGAGCAGTACTTC. The encoded protein is CASMAPGGRIRDEQYF.

This clone was seen only a few times. The chain uses TRBV5-1 and TRBJ2-7; 9 bases line up with TRBD1. The trim removed 5 bases at V and 5 bases at J, leaving 8 bases unmatched. This CDR3 is built from 14 residues. Germline CDR1 SGHRS, CDR2 YFSETQ. The CDR3 here is CASSSQGANDEQYF. The CDR3, as DNA: TGCGCCAGCAGTTCACAGGGGGCGAACGACGAGCAGTACTTC.

The rearrangement uses TRBV18 and TRBJ1-1; 7 bases line up with TRBD1. Germline V gene lookup returns CDR1 KGHSH and CDR2 LQKENI. This CDR3 spans 14 amino acids. The V segment lost 6 bases and the J segment 1 base; nucleotides outside the gene matches: 5. The CDR3 nucleotides read TGTGCCAGCTCTACGGGACAGACGAACACTGAAGCTTTCTTT. This translates into CASSTGQTNTEAFF.

The chain is built from TRBV14 and TRBJ2-5; D is possibly TRBD2 (5 bases). The V and J ends lost 2 bases and 3 bases respectively, with 7 bases between them. CDR1 SGHDN and CDR2 FVKESK come from the germline V gene. The CDR3 has 13 residues. Here the CDR3 reads CASSQLGEETQYF. CDR3 DNA sequence: TGTGCCAGCAGCCAATTGGGAGAAGAGACCCAGTACTTC. Looking up the rest from reference TRBV14 and TRBJ2-5 gives the full variable domain: EAGVTQFPSHSVIEKGQTVTLRCDPISGHDNLYWYRRVMGKEIKFLLHFVKESKQDESGMPNNRFLAERTGGTYSTLKVQPAELEDSGVYFCASSQLGEETQYFGPGTRLLVL.

The rearrangement links TRBV30 to TRBJ2-5; the D is unclear. The CDR3 has 15 amino acids. Germline V lookup: CDR1 GTSNPN, CDR2 SVGIG (reference sequence). Between the trimmed V and J ends, which lost 3 bases and 5 bases, there was a span of 19 bases. In nucleotides, the CDR3 is TGTGCCTGGAGCGAGGCCCCGAGAATGGGGGAGACCCAGTACTTC. It codes for CAWSEAPRMGETQYF. Together with reference TRBV30 and TRBJ2-5, the CDR3 gives the full variable domain: SQTIHQWPATLVQPVGSPLSLECTVEGTSNPNLYWYRQAAGRGLQLLFYSVGIGQISSEVPQNLSASRPQDRQFILSSKKLLLSDSGFYLCAWSEAPRMGETQYFGPGTRLLVL.

The CDR3 loop reads CASSLGVTTYNEQFF. In DNA form, the CDR3 reads TGCGCCAGCAGCTTGGGAGTGACTACTTACAATGAGCAGTTCTTC. The chain links TRBV5-1 to TRBJ2-1, with a weak D call TRBD2 (5 bases). The ends were cut back, 0 bases at V and 4 bases at J, with 11 bases in the middle. The CDR3 loop spans 15 amino acids. Looked up from germline, CDR1 is SGHRS and CDR2 is YFSETQ.

This clone was recorded once. This chain connects TRBV19 to TRBJ2-1, with a weak D call TRBD2 (6 bases). This CDR3 region has 14 residues. Germline-derived CDR1 and CDR2 are LNHDA and SQIVND (reference sequence). The V end lost 3 bases, the J end lost 9 bases, and 15 bases lay between the germline ends. CDR3: CASSISRDSGEQFF. Written as DNA, the CDR3 is TGTGCCAGTAGTATCTCCCGGGACTCCGGTGAGCAGTTCTTC.

V and J are TRBV7-2 and TRBJ1-2; D is unclear. This CDR3 has 12 amino acids. The germline V gene encodes CDR1 SGHTA and CDR2 FQGNSA. V was trimmed by 4 bases and J by 4 bases, leaving 7 bases between them. CDR3 coding DNA: TGTGCCAGCAGCTCAAGGTTCTATGGCTACACCTTC. The encoded protein is CASSSRFYGYTF.

This clone was counted between two and nine times. J is TRBJ1-5 and V is TRBV28, with a weak D call TRBD1 (5 bases). This CDR3 has 14 residues. Germline CDR1 MDHEN, CDR2 SYDVKM. Trimming removed 3 bases at V and 7 bases at J, with 13 bases between. CDR3 DNA sequence: TGTGCCAGCAGTTTTAATGGGGGGTGGCAGCCCCAGCATTTT. It is translated as CASSFNGGWQPQHF.

This clone has a handful of counts. The rearrangement joins TRBV27 to TRBJ2-1; TRBD2 matches at 10 bases. CDR1 and CDR2 (germline): MNHEY, SMNVEV (reference sequence). V dropped 2 bases and J dropped 9; count of bases not matched to a gene: 4. CDR3 length equals 14 residues. CDR3 in DNA: TGTGCCAGCAGTTTAGCAGCGGGAGGGAGTGAGCAGTTCTTC. It encodes CASSLAAGGSEQFF.

DNA for the CDR3: TGTGCCAGCAGTGACCTCAGGGAAGATCAGCCCCAGCATTTT. Its translation: CASSDLREDQPQHF. The chain is built from TRBV28 and TRBJ1-5; tentatively, D is TRBD1 (5 bases). There are 14 residues in the CDR3. V was cut by 5 bases and J by 5 bases, with 13 bases left in between. Germline CDR1 and CDR2: MDHEN and SYDVKM.

This clone has just one count. The chain employs TRBV4-1 and TRBJ1-2, with 10 bases lining up with TRBD1. With V trimmed by 1 base and J by 8 bases, 7 bases remained unmatched. This CDR3 has 15 residues. Germline CDR1 is MGHRA and CDR2 is YSYEKL. The CDR3 sequence is CASSQVGDRGKGYTF. The CDR3 DNA sequence: TGCGCCAGCAGCCAAGTGGGGGACAGGGGAAAGGGCTACACCTTC.